Listed below are T cell receptor beta chains from one sample, sequenced in a study of T cells in Graves' hyperthyroidism and ophthalmopathy. TCRdb re-derived calls from the multiplex PCR reads in MiXCR, one entry per CDR3 protein. Among fewer than 400,000 distinct CDR3 sequences listed, about 14% were seen once. Material: blood. The source is a man aged 50 or older with Graves' ophthalmopathy. The CDR3 runs from the conserved cysteine through the conserved F or W. The D gene is left open where the match is weak. The size entry is marked missing in some rows and otherwise reads once, few, many or a size class.

abundance: few
v_gene: TRBV20-1
j_gene: TRBJ1-6
d_gene: -
CDR3nt: TGCAGTGCTAGACCCTCGCAAGGTGGGAATTCACCCCTCCACTTT
CDR3aa: CSARPSQGGNSPLHF

abundance: many
v_gene: TRBV2
j_gene: TRBJ1-4
d_gene: -
CDR3nt: TGTGCCAGCACCACCCTCGGGATTGGCGAAAAACTGTTTTTT
CDR3aa: CASTTLGIGEKLFF

abundance: -
v_gene: TRBV7-2
j_gene: TRBJ2-3
d_gene: TRBD1
CDR3nt: TGTGCCTGCCGGAAGTTCGAACAGGGGAGCACAGATACGCAGTATTTT
CDR3aa: CACRKFEQGSTDTQYF

abundance: once
v_gene: TRBV7-8
j_gene: TRBJ2-7
d_gene: -
CDR3nt: TGTGCCAGCAGCACGAGGGGTGAGCAGTACTTC
CDR3aa: CASSTRGEQYF

abundance: many
v_gene: TRBV20-1
j_gene: TRBJ2-7
d_gene: -
CDR3nt: TGCAGTGCTAGACTCCGGGACGGACTCTTGGAGCAGTACTTC
CDR3aa: CSARLRDGLLEQYF

abundance: many
v_gene: TRBV12-3/TRBV12-4
j_gene: TRBJ2-1
d_gene: -
CDR3nt: TGTGCCAGCCGAACCGACAGAGGAGATGAGCAGTTCTTC
CDR3aa: CASRTDRGDEQFF

abundance: -
v_gene: TRBV29-1
j_gene: TRBJ1-4
d_gene: -
CDR3nt: TGCAGCGTTGATGAGGGTTTTGGTGAAAAACTGTTTTTT
CDR3aa: CSVDEGFGEKLFF

abundance: few
v_gene: TRBV4-1
j_gene: TRBJ2-2
d_gene: TRBD2
CDR3nt: TGCGCCAGCAGCCAAGTCACTAGCGGGAGTGGTGGGGAGCTGTTTTTT
CDR3aa: CASSQVTSGSGGELFF

abundance: many
v_gene: TRBV30
j_gene: TRBJ1-6
d_gene: -
CDR3nt: TGTGCCTGGAGTGTTGAATGGGGGGGTAGGTCACCCCTCCACTTT
CDR3aa: CAWSVEWGGRSPLHF

abundance: many
v_gene: TRBV7-9
j_gene: TRBJ2-5
d_gene: TRBD2
CDR3nt: TGTGCCAGCAGCCCTGAGGGCGGGAGTGTATGGGAGACCCAGTACTTC
CDR3aa: CASSPEGGSVWETQYF

abundance: many
v_gene: TRBV3-1
j_gene: TRBJ2-1
d_gene: TRBD2
CDR3nt: TGTGCCAGCAGCCAGGGACTAGTCAATGAGCAGTTCTTC
CDR3aa: CASSQGLVNEQFF

abundance: many
v_gene: TRBV28
j_gene: TRBJ1-1
d_gene: -
CDR3nt: TGTGCCAGCAGTTCCCCCCGCAACACTGAAGCTTTCTTT
CDR3aa: CASSSPRNTEAFF

abundance: -
v_gene: TRBV6-1
j_gene: TRBJ2-4
d_gene: -
CDR3nt: TGTGCCAGCAGGTGGCGGAAAAACATTCAGTACTTC
CDR3aa: CASRWRKNIQYF

abundance: many
v_gene: TRBV3-1
j_gene: TRBJ1-3
d_gene: -
CDR3nt: TGTGCCAGCAGCCAAGATGAGTTTTCTGGAAACACCATATATTTT
CDR3aa: CASSQDEFSGNTIYF

abundance: many
v_gene: TRBV29-1
j_gene: TRBJ2-7
d_gene: -
CDR3nt: TGCAGCGTTCTCGGCTTTGGGGGTCGCGAGCAGTACTTC
CDR3aa: CSVLGFGGREQYF

abundance: few
v_gene: TRBV12-3/TRBV12-4
j_gene: TRBJ1-3
d_gene: -
CDR3nt: TGTGCCAGCAGCTCCCTCCAGTTTTTCTCTGGAAACACCATATATTTT
CDR3aa: CASSSLQFFSGNTIYF

abundance: -
v_gene: TRBV29-1
j_gene: TRBJ2-3
d_gene: TRBD2
CDR3nt: TGCAGCGGCTCACAAGCGGGAGGGCAAGATACGCAGTATTTT
CDR3aa: CSGSQAGGQDTQYF

abundance: -
v_gene: TRBV11-2
j_gene: TRBJ2-2
d_gene: TRBD2
CDR3nt: TGTGCCACCCAAGCGGGAGGTATCAACACCGGGGAGCTGTTTTTT
CDR3aa: CATQAGGINTGELFF

abundance: many
v_gene: TRBV5-1
j_gene: TRBJ1-1
d_gene: TRBD1
CDR3nt: TGCGCCAGCAGCCCCGACAGGGGGAACACTGAAGCTTTCTTT
CDR3aa: CASSPDRGNTEAFF

abundance: -
v_gene: TRBV15
j_gene: TRBJ2-5
d_gene: -
CDR3nt: TGTGCCACCAGCAGCCAAAACCAAGAGACCCAGTACTTC
CDR3aa: CATSSQNQETQYF

abundance: -
v_gene: TRBV9
j_gene: TRBJ1-6
d_gene: -
CDR3nt: TGTGCCAGCAGCGGAGGGGACCTTAATTCACCCCTCCACTTT
CDR3aa: CASSGGDLNSPLHF

abundance: few
v_gene: TRBV9
j_gene: TRBJ2-2
d_gene: -
CDR3nt: TGTGCCAGCAGCGTAGGCAGGGGGGCGGTCACCGGGGAGCTGTTTTTT
CDR3aa: CASSVGRGAVTGELFF

abundance: many
v_gene: TRBV20-1
j_gene: TRBJ1-1
d_gene: TRBD1
CDR3nt: TGCAGTGCCCTACAGGGGTGGGAAACTGAAGCTTTCTTT
CDR3aa: CSALQGWETEAFF

abundance: many
v_gene: TRBV5-1
j_gene: TRBJ2-2
d_gene: -
CDR3nt: TGCGCCAGCAGCTTGATTAGTACGAACACCGGGGAGCTGTTTTTT
CDR3aa: CASSLISTNTGELFF

abundance: many
v_gene: TRBV3-1
j_gene: TRBJ2-2
d_gene: -
CDR3nt: TGTGTCGTCGGGGGGGAGCTGTTTTTT
CDR3aa: CVVGGELFF

abundance: many
v_gene: TRBV20-1
j_gene: TRBJ1-1
d_gene: -
CDR3nt: TGCAGTGCCCCCATGGCGGGAACGAACACTGAAGCTTTCTTT
CDR3aa: CSAPMAGTNTEAFF

abundance: many
v_gene: TRBV6-5
j_gene: TRBJ2-2
d_gene: -
CDR3nt: TGTGCCAGCAGTTACGTCTCGGGATCCGGGGAGCTGTTTTTT
CDR3aa: CASSYVSGSGELFF

abundance: many
v_gene: TRBV18
j_gene: TRBJ2-1
d_gene: TRBD1
CDR3nt: TGTGCCAGCTCGAGGGACAGGGGAAAGGCCGAGCAGTTCTTC
CDR3aa: CASSRDRGKAEQFF

abundance: many
v_gene: TRBV12-3/TRBV12-4
j_gene: TRBJ2-7
d_gene: -
CDR3nt: TGTGCCAGCAGCCCCACACTGCCGGGCGAGCAGTACTTC
CDR3aa: CASSPTLPGEQYF

abundance: -
v_gene: TRBV9
j_gene: TRBJ2-1
d_gene: TRBD2
CDR3nt: TGTGCCAGCAGCGCCCATAGCGGGAGCTCCTACAATGAGCAGTTCTTC
CDR3aa: CASSAHSGSSYNEQFF